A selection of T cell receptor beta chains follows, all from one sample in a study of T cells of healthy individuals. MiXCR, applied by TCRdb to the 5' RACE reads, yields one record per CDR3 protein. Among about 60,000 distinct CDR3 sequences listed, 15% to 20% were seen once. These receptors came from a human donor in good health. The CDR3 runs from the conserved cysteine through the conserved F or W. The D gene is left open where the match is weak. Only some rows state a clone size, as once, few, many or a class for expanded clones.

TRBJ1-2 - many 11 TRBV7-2 CASSGRYGYTF TGTGCCAGCAGCGGCCGATATGGCTACACCTTC
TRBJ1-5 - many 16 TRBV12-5 CASGLVEVQATQPQHF TGTGCTAGTGGTTTGGTAGAGGTTCAGGCAACGCAGCCCCAGCATTTT
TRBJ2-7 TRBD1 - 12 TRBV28 CASNTGAYEQYF TGTGCCAGCAATACAGGGGCCTACGAGCAGTACTTC
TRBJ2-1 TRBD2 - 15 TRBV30 CAWSLLAGGRGEQFF TGTGCCTGGAGTCTACTAGCGGGAGGAAGGGGTGAGCAGTTCTTC
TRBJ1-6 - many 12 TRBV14 CASRQEGSPLHF TGTGCCAGCAGGCAAGAAGGGTCACCCCTCCACTTT
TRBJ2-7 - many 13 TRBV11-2 CASSLAFGPRQYF TGTGCCAGCAGCTTAGCCTTCGGCCCGAGACAGTACTTC
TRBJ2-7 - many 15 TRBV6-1 CASSEERQDYYEQYF TGTGCCAGCAGTGAAGAGAGACAGGACTACTACGAGCAGTACTTC
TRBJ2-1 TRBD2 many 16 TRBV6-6 CASRGLRGGTYNEQFF TGTGCCAGCAGGGGGCTACGGGGGGGCACCTACAATGAGCAGTTCTTC
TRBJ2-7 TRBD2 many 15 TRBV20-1 CSARGQRESSYEQYF TGCAGTGCTAGAGGCCAGCGGGAGTCCTCCTACGAGCAGTACTTC
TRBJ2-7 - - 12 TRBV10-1 CASSEMGYEQYF TGCGCCAGCAGTGAGATGGGCTACGAGCAGTACTTC
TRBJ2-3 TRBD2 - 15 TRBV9 CASSVLAGGADTQYF TGTGCCAGCAGCGTACTAGCGGGGGGCGCAGATACGCAGTATTTT
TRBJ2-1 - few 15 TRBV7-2 CASSQDTGSYNEQFF TGTGCCAGCAGCCAGGACACCGGCTCCTACAATGAGCAGTTCTTC
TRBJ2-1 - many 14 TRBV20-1 CSAKPGRSYNEQFF TGCAGTGCAAAACCGGGACGGTCCTACAATGAGCAGTTCTTC
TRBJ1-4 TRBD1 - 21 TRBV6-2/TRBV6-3 CASSYSTSLRTGRQTNEKLFF TGTGCCAGCAGTTACTCGACGTCGTTGAGGACAGGGAGGCAAACTAATGAAAAACTGTTTTTT
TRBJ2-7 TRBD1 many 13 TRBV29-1 CSVAGQPSYEQYF TGCAGCGTTGCGGGACAGCCATCCTACGAGCAGTACTTC
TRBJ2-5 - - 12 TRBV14 CASSQAPMTQYF TGTGCCAGCAGCCAAGCCCCGATGACCCAGTACTTC
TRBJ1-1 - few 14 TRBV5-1 CASSFTTENTEAFF TGCGCCAGCAGCTTTACGACTGAGAACACTGAAGCTTTCTTT
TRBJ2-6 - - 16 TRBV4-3 CASSLTAASGANVLTF TGCGCCAGCAGCCTTACAGCTGCCTCTGGGGCCAACGTCCTGACTTTC
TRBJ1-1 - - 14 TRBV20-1 CSARAGSKNTEAFF TGCAGTGCTAGAGCTGGCTCCAAGAACACTGAAGCTTTCTTT
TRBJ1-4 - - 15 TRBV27 CASSSLGATNEKLFF TGTGCCAGCAGTTCCCTGGGGGCAACTAATGAAAAACTGTTTTTT
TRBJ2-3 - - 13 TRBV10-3 CAISELFTDTQYF TGTGCCATCAGTGAGCTTTTCACAGATACGCAGTATTTT
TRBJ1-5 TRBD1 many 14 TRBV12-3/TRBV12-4 CASSGTGGSQPQHF TGTGCCAGCAGCGGGACAGGGGGCAGTCAGCCCCAGCATTTT
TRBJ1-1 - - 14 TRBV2 CASTARGRNTEAFF TGTGCCAGCACCGCCCGGGGGCGGAACACTGAAGCTTTCTTT
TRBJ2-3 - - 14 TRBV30 CAWSVSDAADTQYF TGTGCCTGGAGTGTAAGCGACGCGGCAGATACGCAGTATTTT
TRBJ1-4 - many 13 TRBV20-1 CSARDLTGGWLFF TGCAGTGCTAGAGATCTGACGGGGGGATGGTTGTTTTTT
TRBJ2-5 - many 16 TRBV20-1 CSATPTLDSSSETQYF TGCAGTGCTACCCCTACCCTAGATTCATCAAGTGAGACCCAGTACTTC
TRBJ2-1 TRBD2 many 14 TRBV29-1 CSVWTSPWLNEQFF TGCAGCGTCTGGACTAGTCCCTGGCTGAATGAGCAGTTCTTC
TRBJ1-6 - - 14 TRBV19 CASNARQDNSPLHF TGTGCCAGTAACGCCCGGCAAGATAATTCACCCCTCCACTTT
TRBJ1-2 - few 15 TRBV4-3 CASSQQTGTYYGYTF TGCGCCAGCAGCCAGCAAACAGGGACATACTATGGCTACACCTTC